This record looks at one T cell receptor (beta chain) sequence and its context. No antigen is known for it. TCR alpha and TCR beta cDNA libraries carrying sample barcodes and UMIs came from 5'RACE with constant-segment primers. TCRdb re-analysed the 5' RACE reads in MiXCR, keeping a single row per CDR3 protein. This table holds a few hundred thousand distinct CDR3 sequences, just under 20% found once. This specimen belongs to a study of T-cell memory formation after mild COVID-19. Overall study: TCR clusters were mostly donor specific.

Whole-study findings and limits: Cross-reactive memory seemingly joined, as some responding clones were found in pre-infection memory. Clones shrinking between day 15 and 85 showed a balanced CD4/CD8 split, and those that grew later tilted toward CD4+.

Per the germline V gene, CDR1 is DFQATT and CDR2 is SNEGSKA (reference sequence). Trimming stripped 1 base from V and 3 bases from J, with 6 bases between. CDR3 length equals 12 residues. The chain combines TRBV20-1 with TRBJ1-1; D is undetermined. Source material: PBMCs or a T cell subset sorted from them (not recorded which). The receptor was isolated from a man younger than 35 who had mild COVID-19 (a few samples of this study predate the infection). Cell type and time point are not known. The CDR3 sequence: CSARGIYTEAFF. The CDR3 region has the DNA TGCAGTGCTAGAGGGATTTACACTGAAGCTTTCTTT.